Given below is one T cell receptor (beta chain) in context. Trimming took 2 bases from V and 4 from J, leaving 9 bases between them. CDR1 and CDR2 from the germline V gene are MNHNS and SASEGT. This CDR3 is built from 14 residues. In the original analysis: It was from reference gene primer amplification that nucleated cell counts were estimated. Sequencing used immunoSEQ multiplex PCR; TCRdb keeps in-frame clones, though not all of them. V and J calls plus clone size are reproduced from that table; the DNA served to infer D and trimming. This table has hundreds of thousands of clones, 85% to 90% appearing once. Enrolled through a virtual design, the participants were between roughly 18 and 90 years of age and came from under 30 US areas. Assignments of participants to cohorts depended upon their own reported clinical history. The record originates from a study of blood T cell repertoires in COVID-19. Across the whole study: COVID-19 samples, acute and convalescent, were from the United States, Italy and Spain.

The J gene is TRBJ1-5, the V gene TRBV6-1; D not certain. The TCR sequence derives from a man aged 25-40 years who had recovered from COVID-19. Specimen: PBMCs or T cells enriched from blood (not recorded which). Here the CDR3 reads CASSEWERNQPQHF. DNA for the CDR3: TGTGCCAGCAGTGAATGGGAGAGAAATCAGCCCCAGCATTTT.